This paragraph covers one TCR beta chain sequence. The antigen it binds to is not known. Base qualities are not provided; no much larger clone lies one nucleotide away. The data originate from a study of blood T cells in healthy people across ages (dated by TCRdb to between 2015 and 2017). Concerning the study at large: In model experiments, template switching captured about one uniquely barcoded TCR beta cDNA molecule for every two T cells. To track age-related changes in TCR beta repertoire diversity, the study relied on deep sequencing normalized with unique cDNA molecular identifiers. The donors were divided into four age groups: young (average roughly 15 years), middle-aged (about 39), aged (approximately 64) and long-lived (roughly 82). To avoid experimental bias, donors of different ages were randomly spread across the sequencing lanes. Using the same blood draw, the study looked at two additional independent replicas of 1 million unique cDNA reads for two donors, one aged 18 to 30 and the other aged 80 or older. The paper's findings and limits, for the study overall: As age increased, observed TCR beta diversity per million T cells dropped in a roughly linear way, and a significant reduction was already evident by age 40. Donor CMV infection status was unknown, potentially confounding age-related changes in expanded clonotypes. Conclusive comparison of naive and antigen-experienced compartments was prevented by the profiling of bulk unsorted PBMCs. Compared with the aged group, the long-lived group had more naive CD4+ T cells, fewer expanded clones and increased TCR diversity, a pattern suggesting age selection. There was a strong correlation between observed TCR beta diversity and the percentage of naive T cells measured by flow cytometry. Estimates of total diversity from one million sequenced T cells were regarded as lower bounds and underestimates.

The library was made by 5' RACE. Sequenced on an Illumina HiSeq 2500. The second PCR ran for roughly 7 to 11 cycles and used a J-beta primer mix along with a sample-barcoded 5' primer. Each TCR beta cDNA molecule received a unique molecular identifier from a template-switch 5' adaptor carrying 12 random nucleotides. Each sample yielded at least 3 million CDR3-containing paired-end reads. The Mint cDNA synthesis kit, primed by a TRBC-specific oligonucleotide, was used to synthesize first-strand cDNA from all RNA. After uracil-DNA glycosylase treatment, a first 18-cycle PCR used universal primers M1SS and BC2_uni_R on all cDNA. The paper's processing steps were these. For normalization, 1 million high-quality reads, each with a distinct molecular identifier, were randomly selected from each sample. Reads sharing molecular identifiers were discarded rather than binned into consensus sequences. CDR3 identification, clonotype clustering and error correction used MiTCR with a Q25 quality threshold and the strictest error-elimination algorithm. A nonparametric unseen species model with Euler transformation was used to estimate lower-bound total TCR beta diversity. The public sequencing data were trimmed at Q25 with fastp and processed into clonotypes with MiXCR by TCRdb, which kept only in-frame beta chains. Rows are unified per CDR3 protein, each entry keeping the most common DNA and genes. V and J calls and clone size were set by TCRdb, not the authors. In all, the sample holds about 680,000 distinct CDR3 sequences, and approximately 49% of those were seen once. The ten most abundant clones make up around 32% of the sample.

Systemically healthy Caucasian individuals from Russia, around 38 in total and aged about 6 to 95 years, were included as donors. Each donor gave ten milliliters of peripheral blood, collected into EDTA-treated Vacutainer tubes. Ficoll-Paque density-gradient centrifugation was used to isolate PBMCs, with at least 7 million per sample. Trizol reagent was used to extract total RNA from PBMCs, with at least 5 micrograms per sample. The percentages of naive CD45RAhigh/CD27high T cells were determined by flow cytometry on a PBMC aliquot from every donor. The CDR3 goes from the cysteine to the phenylalanine over 22 residues. The entry retains the CDR3 DNA only, 66 bases that are in frame from base 1. Ends trimmed: V by 5 bases, J by 1 base; bases unmatched to a gene: 21. The CDR1 and CDR2 encoded by the germline V gene are MDHEN and SYDVKM.

The V and J segments used are TRBV28 and TRBJ2-1, with TRBD2 matching 12 junction bases. This clonotype originated in a woman in her sixties in good health. The sequenced material came from blood. The nucleotides read TGTGCCAGCAGTCCGGTCAAGGTTATCAGACTAGCGGGAGAGGTTTCCTACAATGAGCAGTTCTTC. Translation gives CASSPVKVIRLAGEVSYNEQFF.